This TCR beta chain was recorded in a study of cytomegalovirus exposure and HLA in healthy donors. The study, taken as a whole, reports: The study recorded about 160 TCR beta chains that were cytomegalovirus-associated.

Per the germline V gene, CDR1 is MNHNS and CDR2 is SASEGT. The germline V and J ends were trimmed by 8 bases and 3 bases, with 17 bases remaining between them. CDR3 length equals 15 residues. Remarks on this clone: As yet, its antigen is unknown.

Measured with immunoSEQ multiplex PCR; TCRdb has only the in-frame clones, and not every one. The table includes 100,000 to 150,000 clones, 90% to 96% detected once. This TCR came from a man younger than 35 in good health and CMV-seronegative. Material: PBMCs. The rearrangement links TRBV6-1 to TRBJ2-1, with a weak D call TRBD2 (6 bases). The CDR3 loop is CASQEGGSFYNEQFF. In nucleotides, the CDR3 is TGTGCCAGCCAGGAGGGAGGATCCTTCTACAATGAGCAGTTCTTC.